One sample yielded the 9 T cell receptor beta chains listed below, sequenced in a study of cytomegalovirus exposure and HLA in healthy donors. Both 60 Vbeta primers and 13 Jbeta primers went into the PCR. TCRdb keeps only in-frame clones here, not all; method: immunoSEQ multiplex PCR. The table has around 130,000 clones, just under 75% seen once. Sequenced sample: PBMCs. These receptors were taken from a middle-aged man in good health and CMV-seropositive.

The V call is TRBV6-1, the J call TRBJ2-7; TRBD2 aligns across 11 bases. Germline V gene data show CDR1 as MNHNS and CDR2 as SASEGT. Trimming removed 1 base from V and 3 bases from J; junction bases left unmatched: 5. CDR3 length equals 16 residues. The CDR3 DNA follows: TGTGCCAGCAGTGAAGGCCTAGCGGGGGGTCACTACGAGCAGTACTTC. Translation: CASSEGLAGGHYEQYF.

CDR3 region: CASSPDWDSGTSPLHF. The DNA for the CDR3 is TGTGCCAGCAGCCCGGACTGGGACTCCGGGACTTCACCCCTCCACTTT. V usage is TRBV7-8 and J usage is TRBJ1-6, with D possibly matching TRBD1 (5 bases). The germline CDR1 and CDR2 sequences are SGHVS and FQNEAQ. CDR3 length: 16 residues. The germline V and J ends were trimmed by 5 bases and 9 bases, with 20 bases remaining between them.

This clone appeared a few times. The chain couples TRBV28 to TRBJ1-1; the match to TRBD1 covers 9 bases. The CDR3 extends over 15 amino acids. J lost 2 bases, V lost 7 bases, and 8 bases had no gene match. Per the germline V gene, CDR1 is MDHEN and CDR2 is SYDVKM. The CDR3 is CASTTVTGGNTEAFF. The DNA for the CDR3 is TGTGCCAGCACCACGGTGACAGGGGGAAACACTGAAGCTTTCTTT.

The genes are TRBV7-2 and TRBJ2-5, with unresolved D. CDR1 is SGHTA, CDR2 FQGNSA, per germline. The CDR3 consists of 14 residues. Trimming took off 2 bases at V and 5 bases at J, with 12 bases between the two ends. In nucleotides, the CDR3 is TGTGCCAGCAGCTTATCTGGTAGAAAGGAGACCCAGTACTTC. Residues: CASSLSGRKETQYF.

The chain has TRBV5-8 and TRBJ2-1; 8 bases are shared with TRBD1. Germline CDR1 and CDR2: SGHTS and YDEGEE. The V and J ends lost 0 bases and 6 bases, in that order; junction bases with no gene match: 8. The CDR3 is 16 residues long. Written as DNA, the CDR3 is TGTGCCAGCAGCTTGGACAGTAGGACAGGGTTCAATGAGCAGTTCTTC. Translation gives CASSLDSRTGFNEQFF.

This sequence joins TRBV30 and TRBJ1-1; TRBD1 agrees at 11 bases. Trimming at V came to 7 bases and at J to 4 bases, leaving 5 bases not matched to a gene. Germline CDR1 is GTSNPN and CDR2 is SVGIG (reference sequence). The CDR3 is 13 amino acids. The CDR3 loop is CASPGTGGTEAFF. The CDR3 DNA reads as TGTGCCTCGCCCGGGACAGGGGGCACTGAAGCTTTCTTT. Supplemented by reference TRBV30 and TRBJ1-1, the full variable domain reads SQTIHQWPATLVQPVGSPLSLECTVEGTSNPNLYWYRQAAGRGLQLLFYSVGIGQISSEVPQNLSASRPQDRQFILSSKKLLLSDSGFYLCASPGTGGTEAFFGQGTRLTVV.

CDR3 sequence: CASSFHMGSGRYTEAFF. The CDR3, as DNA: TGTGCCAGCAGTTTCCATATGGGCTCCGGGAGGTACACTGAAGCTTTCTTT. The rearrangement joins TRBV28 to TRBJ1-1; D gene uncertain. CDR1 MDHEN and CDR2 SYDVKM come from the germline V gene. The V end was cut by 3 bases, the J end by 3 bases, with 20 bases between. This CDR3 region has 17 residues.

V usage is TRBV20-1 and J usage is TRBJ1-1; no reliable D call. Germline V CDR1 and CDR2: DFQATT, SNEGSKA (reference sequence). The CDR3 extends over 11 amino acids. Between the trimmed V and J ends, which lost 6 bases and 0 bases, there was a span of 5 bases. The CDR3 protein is CSALLNTEAFF. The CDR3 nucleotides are TGCAGTGCCCTACTGAACACTGAAGCTTTCTTT.

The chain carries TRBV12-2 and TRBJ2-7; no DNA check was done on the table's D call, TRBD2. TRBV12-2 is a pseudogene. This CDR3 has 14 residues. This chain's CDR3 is CASRSGLGPNEQYF. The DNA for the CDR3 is TGTGCAAGTCGCTCGGGGTTGGGTCCTAACGAGCAGTACTTC.